This TCR beta chain is from a study of shared clonotypes between healthy human individuals. Terminally differentiated effector memory CD45RA+ cells were left out of the naive CD8 fraction, which was CD45RO-negative and positively selected for CCR7. The CDR3 is 13 residues long. V was pared by 3 bases and J by 4 bases, with 10 bases between. Germline CDR1 and CDR2: GTSNPN and SVGIG (reference sequence). TCRdb's copy holds only in-frame clones and misses some; the assay was immunoSEQ multiplex PCR. The sample shows 660,000 or so clones, about 95% of them seen only once. What was sequenced was naive CD8+ T cells sorted from blood. The source of this sequence is a woman under 40 in good health. The chain uses TRBV30 and TRBJ2-1; the D is unclear. DNA of the CDR3: TGTGCCTGGAGGCCGGTCGGATACAATGAGCAGTTCTTC. It encodes CAWRPVGYNEQFF.